This T cell receptor beta chain was sequenced for a study of blood T cell repertoires in COVID-19. At the level of the study: Italy, Spain and the United States were the sources of the convalescent and acute COVID-19 samples. The analysed material was cDNA or gDNA that came from T cells, B-cell-depleted T cells, or PBMCs.

This clone was seen once. TCRdb keeps only in-frame clones here, not all; method: immunoSEQ multiplex PCR. The table lists some 120,000 clones, roughly 90% of them singletons. The Seattle patients joined while their infection was active and were tracked longitudinally afterward. Material: peripheral blood. The clonotype was recovered from a man in his sixties with COVID-19, enrolled during active disease.

The CDR3 DNA follows: TGTGCCAGCTCACCACTCGGGACAGGGAACTCCTACGAGCAGTACTTC. Translation: CASSPLGTGNSYEQYF. The rearrangement links TRBV18 to TRBJ2-7, with TRBD1 identical over 9 bases. CDR3 length: 16 residues. CDR1 and CDR2 from the germline V gene are KGHSH and LQKENI. Germline trimming cut 1 base from V and 0 bases from J; bases unmatched to any gene: 4.